Each of the 5 T cell receptor beta chains below was sequenced from the same sample in a study of T-cell memory formation after mild COVID-19. TCRdb passed the 5' RACE reads through MiXCR, listing each CDR3 protein once. The data hold 300,000 to 400,000 distinct CDR3 sequences, with around 14% observed a single time. The specimen sequenced was PBMCs or a T cell subset sorted from them (not recorded which). The source is a man between 18 and 35 years old who had mild COVID-19 (a few samples of this study predate the infection). Cell type and time point are not known.

This clonotype was counted between two and nine times. The chain carries TRBV7-9 and TRBJ2-1; TRBD2 is a possible D gene (5 bases). Germline V gene lookup returns CDR1 SEHNR and CDR2 FQNEAQ (reference sequence). The CDR3 length is 17 residues. With 1 base removed from V and 4 bases from J, the gap between germline ends came to 17 bases. The chain's CDR3 is CASSLGERRLTYNEQFF. CDR3 bases: TGTGCCAGCAGCTTAGGAGAGAGGAGACTAACTTACAATGAGCAGTTCTTC.

This clonotype was counted many times. J is TRBJ2-5 and V is TRBV5-5; TRBD1 agrees at 12 bases. The CDR3 runs 16 residues. Germline CDR1 reads SGHKS; CDR2 reads YYEKEE (reference sequence). The J segment lost 6 bases and the V segment lost 3 bases, leaving 9 bases of the junction unmatched. This CDR3 is CASSSAGTGGLQTQYF. As DNA, the CDR3 is TGTGCCAGCAGCTCCGCCGGGACAGGGGGCTTGCAGACCCAGTACTTC.

The chain is built from TRBV4-3 and TRBJ1-6; perhaps TRBD1 as D (5 bases). Trimming left V 0 bases short and J 2 bases short, with 11 bases between. The germline gives CDR1 LGHNA, CDR2 YSLEER. This CDR3 contains 17 residues. Written as DNA, the CDR3 is TGCGCCAGCAGCCAAGATGAGAGCAGGGCCTATAATTCACCCCTCCACTTT. This gives the protein CASSQDESRAYNSPLHF.

This clonotype has only a few counts. The rearrangement joins TRBV11-2 to TRBJ2-1; 8 bases line up with TRBD1. Germline-derived CDR1 and CDR2 are SGHAT and FQNNGV. Trimming cost V 5 bases and J 4 bases; bases outside gene matches: 7. This CDR3 has 15 amino acids. Here the CDR3 reads CASSTPGTGYNEQFF. CDR3 nucleotide sequence: TGTGCCAGCAGCACCCCCGGGACAGGTTACAATGAGCAGTTCTTC.

The rearrangement links TRBV25-1 to TRBJ1-4; 9 bases are a match to TRBD1. CDR1 and CDR2 from the germline V gene are MGHDK and SYGVNS. J lost 5 bases, V lost 3 bases, and 4 bases had no gene match. This CDR3 has 15 residues. The CDR3 coding sequence is TGTGCCAGCAGTGAGCCCGGGACAGGGAATGAAAAACTGTTTTTT. It yields the protein CASSEPGTGNEKLFF.